The T cell receptor (beta chain) under discussion was sequenced for a study of vaccination and CD4 T cells after COVID-19. Documented treatment: approximately nine-day PBMC culture with coronavirus spike peptide pools or control peptides (ViraFEST assay). Following expansion of antigen-specific T cells with peptide pools, ViraFEST then sequenced TCRs. Only a few counts were recorded for this clonotype. Its target is unknown. Germline lookup yields CDR1 SNHLY and CDR2 FYNNEI. The V segment lost 7 bases and the J segment 8 bases; nucleotides outside the gene matches: 6. The length of the CDR3 is 14 residues. Researchers used the Oncomine TCR Beta short-read assay to sequence DNA from cultured CD4+ T cells. One entry per CDR3 protein results from TCRdb running MiXCR on the PCR reads. The sample has thousands of distinct CDR3 sequences, 40% seen once.

The clonotype comes from a human donor who had recovered from COVID-19. Sequencing input: CD4+ T cells from blood, cultured in vitro. This chain joins TRBV2 and TRBJ1-6; 9 nucleotides line up with TRBD1. CDR3 sequence reads: CASISGTGYSPLHF. In DNA form, the CDR3 reads TGTGCCAGCATATCTGGGACAGGGTATTCACCCCTCCACTTT.